These 15 T cell receptor beta chains originate from one sample sequenced in a study of long-term antiretroviral therapy in people with HIV. Sequencing used immunoSEQ v3.0 at survey level. Using immunoSEQ multiplex PCR, the repertoire was profiled, and TCRdb retains in-frame clones only, with some absent. This table has roughly 9,100 clones, 60% to 85% appearing once. The sample in question was unsorted PBMCs, obtained 1.8 years before starting antiretroviral therapy. These receptors were taken from a man aged 35-49 years with HIV.

This chain connects TRBV6-6 to TRBJ2-7; TRBD1 matches at 10 bases. The CDR3 consists of 15 residues. Unmatched junction bases numbered 7, after V lost 6 bases and J lost 2 bases. Germline CDR1 and CDR2: MNHNY and SVGAGI (reference sequence). Here the CDR3 reads CASSRPGQGTYEQYF. The CDR3 DNA follows: TGTGCCAGCAGCCGCCCGGGACAGGGGACCTACGAGCAGTACTTC.

The genes are TRBV5-6 and TRBJ2-7; D unclear. The CDR3 runs 13 residues. V shed 4 bases and J shed 0 bases, with 8 bases lying between them. Germline CDR1 is SGHDT and CDR2 is YYEEEE. DNA of the CDR3: TGTGCCAGCAGCCCACCGCTCTCCTACGAGCAGTACTTC. This gives the protein CASSPPLSYEQYF.

This chain connects TRBV6-5 to TRBJ2-4; a possible D gene is TRBD2 (6 bases). The CDR3 spans 14 residues. V lost 6 bases, J lost 10 bases, and 19 bases lay in between. Germline assignment: CDR1 MNHEY and CDR2 SVGAGI. The CDR3 DNA reads TGTGCCAGCAGCTGGAGCGGAGGGTCAGATATTCAGTACTTC. Its translation is CASSWSGGSDIQYF.

The V and J genes are TRBV4-2 and TRBJ1-3, with D unclear. V shed 5 bases and J shed 0 bases, with 20 bases lying between them. The germline CDR1 and CDR2 sequences are LGHNA and YNFKEQ. The CDR3 covers 18 residues. The DNA of the CDR3 is TGTGCCAGCAGCTCACTGAGAAGCACAGCTTTCTCTGGAAACACCATATATTTT. Amino acids: CASSSLRSTAFSGNTIYF.

This chain links TRBV19 with TRBJ1-1, with unresolved D. Trimming stripped 5 bases from V and 5 bases from J, with 15 bases between. Per germline, CDR1 LNHDA and CDR2 SQIVND (reference sequence). The CDR3 sequence is 14 residues long. CDR3 in amino acids: CASSSIVPKTEAFF. As DNA, the CDR3 is TGTGCCAGTAGTTCCATAGTCCCGAAGACTGAAGCTTTCTTT.

The rearrangement joins TRBV6-6 to TRBJ1-2, with D hard to call. In germline, CDR1 is MNHNY, CDR2 SVGAGI (reference sequence). V lost 6 bases and J 2 bases, leaving 16 bases between the germline ends. The CDR3 is 15 amino acids. The CDR3 nucleotides read TGTGCCAGCAGGGAACGCGTAGAGTCCAACTATGGCTACACCTTC. Protein product: CASRERVESNYGYTF.

V is TRBV21-1 and J is TRBJ1-2. TRBV21-1 is termed a pseudogene. The CDR3 runs 12 residues. For the CDR3, the DNA is TGTGCCAGCAGCAAACCTGAGAAGGGCTACACCTTC. Its translation: CASSKPEKGYTF.

The gene calls are TRBV5-1 and TRBJ2-1; 11 nucleotides agree with TRBD2. This CDR3 has 15 residues. The ends lost 4 bases at V and 5 bases at J; junction bases unmatched: 5. Germline lookup yields CDR1 SGHRS and CDR2 YFSETQ. For the CDR3, the DNA is TGCGCCAGCAGCCAAACTAGCGGGGGAAACAATGAGCAGTTCTTC. Amino acids: CASSQTSGGNNEQFF.

This clone was recorded a few times. The chain carries TRBV4-1 and TRBJ1-1; no firm D call. V was trimmed by 4 bases and J by 3 bases, leaving 9 bases between them. The germline V gene encodes CDR1 MGHRA and CDR2 YSYEKL. The length of the CDR3 is 13 residues. CDR3 in DNA: TGCGCCAGCAGCCTCACAGACGACACTGAAGCTTTCTTT. This translates into CASSLTDDTEAFF.

This rearrangement joins TRBV27 to TRBJ2-7; the D gene could be TRBD1 or TRBD2 (5 bases each). In germline, CDR1 is MNHEY, CDR2 SMNVEV (reference sequence). The CDR3 extends over 17 amino acids. V dropped 4 bases and J dropped 2 bases, with 21 bases sitting between them. As DNA, the CDR3 is TGTGCCAGCAGTTCCATCTTTACACAGACGGGGCCCTACGAGCAGTACTTC. It is translated as CASSSIFTQTGPYEQYF.

This clone was observed a handful of times. The chain carries TRBV11-3 and TRBJ1-2, with D unresolved. The CDR3 has 15 residues. The V gene's germline CDR1 is SGHNT and CDR2 YENEEA. V dropped 1 base and J dropped 4 bases, with 13 bases sitting between them. The CDR3 sequence: CASSLGLVKSYGYTF. The CDR3 DNA sequence: TGTGCCAGCAGCTTAGGTCTAGTCAAGTCCTATGGCTACACCTTC.

This rearrangement joins TRBV7-2 to TRBJ2-7; 9 bases align to TRBD1. J lost 2 bases, V lost 3 bases, and 5 bases had no gene match. There are 15 residues in the CDR3. CDR1 SGHTA and CDR2 FQGNSA come from the germline V gene. CDR3: CASSLAGQGTYEQYF. CDR3 DNA sequence: TGTGCCAGCAGCTTGGCGGGACAGGGTACCTACGAGCAGTACTTC.

This chain connects TRBV13 to TRBJ2-7; 7 bases align to TRBD1. From germline, CDR1 is PRHDT and CDR2 FYEKMQ (reference sequence). J gave up 3 bases and V 3 bases, and 5 bases lay outside the gene matches. The CDR3 is made up of 14 amino acids. The chain's CDR3 is CASSFGTAVYEQYF. Written as DNA, the CDR3 is TGTGCCAGCAGCTTCGGGACAGCAGTCTACGAGCAGTACTTC.

The chain recombines TRBV2 with TRBJ2-1; 8 bases align to TRBD2. With 8 bases clipped from V and 2 bases from J, the junction kept 8 bases outside the gene matches. The germline V gene has CDR1 SNHLY and CDR2 FYNNEI. The CDR3 sequence is 15 residues long. CDR3 sequence (DNA): TGTGCCAGCGGCGCCGAGGGACTAGCCTACAATGAGCAGTTCTTC. It is translated as CASGAEGLAYNEQFF.

This clone was seen a few times. CDR3 region: CASSSTGLRADTQYF. CDR3 DNA sequence: TGCGCCAGCAGCTCCACGGGGTTGCGAGCAGATACGCAGTATTTT. J is TRBJ2-3 and V is TRBV4-1; possibly TRBD2 for D (5 bases). V lost 5 bases and J lost 4, with 16 bases in between. CDR1 is MGHRA, CDR2 YSYEKL, per germline. This CDR3 comprises 15 residues.